These T cell receptor beta chains were read from a single sample in a study of cytomegalovirus exposure and HLA in healthy donors. The table came from immunoSEQ multiplex PCR; TCRdb's copy has only in-frame clones and leaves some out. The table shows roughly 200,000 clones, with roughly four fifths occurring only once. The sample taken for sequencing was PBMCs. Source of these receptors: a male donor in good health and CMV-seronegative. Each CDR3 is given with its conserved first and last residue. Fields, in order: V gene, D gene, clone size, J gene, CDR3 protein, CDR3 DNA. The D gene is left open where the match is weak. Some rows mark clone size as missing; the rest say once, few, many or name a class of expanded clone.

TRBV19	NA	NA	TRBJ2-7	CASSLQGSSEQYF	TGCGCCAGTAGTTTACAGGGTAGTAGCGAGCAGTACTTC
TRBV18	NA	NA	TRBJ2-4	CASSPPAPQNIQYF	TGTGCCAGCTCACCACCGGCTCCTCAAAACATTCAGTACTTC
TRBV7-2	NA	once	TRBJ1-5	CASTDFYSNQPQHF	TGTGCCAGCACCGATTTCTATAGCAATCAGCCCCAGCATTTT
TRBV6-1	NA	once	TRBJ1-5	CASGQNSNQPQHF	TGTGCCAGCGGACAGAATAGCAATCAGCCCCAGCATTTT
TRBV6-5	NA	NA	TRBJ2-7	CASSEGQYF	TGTGCCAGCAGTGAGGGGCAGTACTTC
TRBV6-5	TRBD2	NA	TRBJ2-1	CASSYPSGGAGNEQFF	TGTGCCAGCAGTTACCCTAGCGGGGGGGCGGGCAATGAGCAGTTCTTC
TRBV5-1	NA	NA	TRBJ1-1	CASSSGTSAEAFF	TGCGCCAGCAGCTCGGGAACCTCTGCTGAAGCTTTCTTT
TRBV19	TRBD1	NA	TRBJ2-7	CASSPLPLRTGGVYEQYF	TGTGCCAGTAGTCCCCTCCCACTTCGGACAGGGGGCGTCTACGAGCAGTACTTC
TRBV27	NA	NA	TRBJ1-6	CASSLADSPLHF	TGTGCCAGCAGTTTGGCGGATTCACCCCTCCACTTT
TRBV30	TRBD2	few	TRBJ2-1	CAWSNSGTNREQFF	TGTGCCTGGAGTAATAGCGGGACGAACCGTGAGCAGTTCTTC
TRBV19	TRBD1	NA	TRBJ1-1	CASSIRQGRGNTEAFF	TGTGCCAGTAGTATCCGACAGGGAAGAGGGAACACTGAAGCTTTCTTT
TRBV6-5	TRBD2	NA	TRBJ2-1	CASSYASGNEQFF	TGTGCCAGCAGTTATGCTAGCGGAAATGAGCAGTTCTTC
TRBV27	NA	few	TRBJ1-5	CASSNSGVSNQPQHF	TGTGCCAGCAGTAATTCGGGGGTGAGCAATCAGCCCCAGCATTTT
TRBV6-1	TRBD1	NA	TRBJ1-1	CASSVQGAEAFF	TGTGCCAGCAGTGTGCAGGGGGCTGAAGCTTTCTTT
TRBV11-1	NA	NA	TRBJ2-1	CASSLVGYNEQFF	TGTGCCAGCAGCTTAGTCGGGTACAATGAGCAGTTCTTC
TRBV29-1	NA	NA	TRBJ1-1	CSVDGPGGGTEAFF	TGCAGCGTTGACGGCCCAGGTGGAGGGACTGAAGCTTTCTTT
TRBV7-2	TRBD1	NA	TRBJ1-1	CASSFTGATEAFF	TGTGCCAGCAGCTTCACAGGGGCCACTGAAGCTTTCTTT
TRBV5-1	TRBD1	NA	TRBJ1-1	CASSSGGLVEAFF	TGCGCCAGCAGCTCAGGGGGCTTGGTTGAAGCTTTCTTT
TRBV19	TRBD1	once	TRBJ2-1	CASSPWTGKDEQFF	TGTGCCAGTAGTCCGTGGACAGGGAAGGATGAGCAGTTCTTC
TRBV6-1	NA	NA	TRBJ1-5	CASSGQPDSNQPQHF	TGTGCCAGCAGCGGACAGCCTGATAGCAATCAGCCCCAGCATTTT
TRBV30	NA	NA	TRBJ2-3	CAWSQGGADTQYF	TGTGCCTGGTCCCAAGGCGGTGCAGATACGCAGTATTTT
TRBV5-1	NA	NA	TRBJ1-3	CASSFGLISGNTIYF	TGCGCCAGCAGCTTCGGACTGATTTCTGGAAACACCATATATTTT